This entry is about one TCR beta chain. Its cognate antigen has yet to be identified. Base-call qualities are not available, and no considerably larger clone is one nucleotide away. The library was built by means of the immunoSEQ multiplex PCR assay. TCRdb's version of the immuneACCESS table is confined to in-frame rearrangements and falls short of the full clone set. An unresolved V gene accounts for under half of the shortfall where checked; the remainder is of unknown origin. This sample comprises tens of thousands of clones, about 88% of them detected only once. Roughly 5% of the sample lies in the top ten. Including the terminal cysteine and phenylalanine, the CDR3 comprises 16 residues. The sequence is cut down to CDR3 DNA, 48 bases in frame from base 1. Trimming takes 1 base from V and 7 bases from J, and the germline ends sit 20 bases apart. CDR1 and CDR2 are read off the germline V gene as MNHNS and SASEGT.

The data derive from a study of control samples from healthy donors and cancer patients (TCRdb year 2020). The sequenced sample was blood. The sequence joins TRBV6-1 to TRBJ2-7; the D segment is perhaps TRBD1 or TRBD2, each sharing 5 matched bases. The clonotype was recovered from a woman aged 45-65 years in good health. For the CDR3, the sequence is CASSEVGASQRREQYF. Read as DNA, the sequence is TGTGCCAGCAGTGAAGTTGGGGCCTCTCAAAGGAGGGAGCAGTACTTC.